The 30 T cell receptor beta chains listed next were all sequenced from one sample in a study of shared clonotypes between healthy human individuals (dated by TCRdb to between 2020 and 2021). To prepare the library, the immunoSEQ multiplex PCR assay was applied. In its TCRdb copy, this immuneACCESS table keeps in-frame sequences only and misses some clones. Where compared with another copy, unresolved V genes explain less than half of these, and the others have no known cause. The sample table holds about 2 million clones, of which 85% to 95% were seen once. Roughly 1% of the sample is held by the ten biggest clonotypes. For the CD8 naive samples, CD45RO-negative cells were positively selected for CCR7, yielding a CD45RA+CCR7+ population from which TemRA cells were excluded. Material for sequencing was naive CD8+ T cells sorted from blood. Sample cell subset or site, as interpreted from the label and publication: CD45RA+CCR7+. These receptors originate from a man aged 18-30 years in good health.

The chain employs TRBV19 and TRBJ1-1, with 12 bases fitting TRBD1. V was clipped by 6 bases and J by 3 bases; unmatched bases: 5. This CDR3 has 15 amino acids. CDR1 is LNHDA, CDR2 SQIVND, per germline (reference sequence). CDR3 protein: CASSGTGGHYTEAFF. CDR3 DNA: TGTGCCAGTAGCGGGACAGGGGGCCATTACACTGAAGCTTTCTTT.

The V and J genes are TRBV5-5 and TRBJ2-3, with unresolved D. The germline CDR1 and CDR2 sequences are SGHKS and YYEKEE (reference sequence). The ends were cut back, 0 bases at V and 2 bases at J, with 7 bases in the middle. The CDR3 is 14 amino acids. This chain's CDR3 is CASSLVMDTDTQYF. The DNA of the CDR3 is TGTGCCAGCAGCTTGGTTATGGACACAGATACGCAGTATTTT.

The chain carries TRBV7-9 and TRBJ2-5; D may be TRBD1 or TRBD2 (6 bases each). The CDR3 has 14 residues. Germline lookup yields CDR1 SEHNR and CDR2 FQNEAQ (reference sequence). The ends were cut back, 5 bases at V and 2 bases at J, with 12 bases in the middle. In DNA, the CDR3 is TGTGCCAGCAGCCCGGGGGCCCTACAAGAGACCCAGTACTTC. As protein: CASSPGALQETQYF.

Turning to this clone: This specimen includes other DNA sequences encoding the same CDR3. V and J are TRBV4-3 and TRBJ2-7, with 9 bases matching TRBD1. From germline, CDR1 is LGHNA and CDR2 YSLEER. Trimming at V came to 4 bases and at J to 2 bases, leaving 3 bases not matched to a gene. This CDR3 comprises 14 residues. CDR3 region: CASSPGQGAYEQYF. DNA for the CDR3: TGCGCCAGCAGCCCGGGACAGGGCGCCTACGAGCAGTACTTC.

On this clone itself: Within the sample, other DNA sequences also encode this same CDR3. The chain links TRBV30 to TRBJ2-7; 8 bases fit TRBD2. CDR3 length: 13 residues. Germline trimming cut 2 bases from V and 4 bases from J; bases unmatched to any gene: 4. In germline, CDR1 is GTSNPN, CDR2 SVGIG (reference sequence). The CDR3 coding sequence is TGTGCCTGGAGTCCGGGACTAGGGTACGAGCAGTACTTC. Translated: CAWSPGLGYEQYF.

The rearrangement links TRBV10-3 to TRBJ2-2, with 10 bases that match TRBD1. The CDR3 is 17 amino acids. With 6 bases clipped from V and 3 bases from J, the junction kept 10 bases outside the gene matches. Per the germline V gene, CDR1 is ENHRY and CDR2 is SYGVKD. The CDR3 coding sequence is TGTGCCATCAGACCCCTTGGGACAGGGGTCTACACCGGGGAGCTGTTTTTT. Amino acid sequence: CAIRPLGTGVYTGELFF.

Concerning this clone itself: This CDR3 is also generated by other DNA sequences in the sample. The genes are TRBV6-5 and TRBJ1-5, with D possibly being TRBD1 (5 bases). Trimming stripped 0 bases from V and 6 bases from J, with 9 bases between. Germline CDR1 is MNHEY and CDR2 is SVGAGI. The CDR3 contains 14 residues. CDR3 in amino acids: CASSYSGVSQPQHF. The DNA of the CDR3 is TGTGCCAGCAGTTACTCGGGGGTTAGTCAGCCCCAGCATTTT.

This sequence joins TRBV2 and TRBJ1-2; D is undetermined. Germline V gene lookup returns CDR1 SNHLY and CDR2 FYNNEI. V was trimmed by 1 base and J by 6 bases, leaving 12 bases between them. This CDR3 has 14 amino acids. The DNA for the CDR3 is TGTGCCAGCAGTGAAGGGCGCAGTCTGAATGGCTACACCTTC. Translating gives CASSEGRSLNGYTF.

This rearrangement joins TRBV27 to TRBJ1-4; D uncertain. The CDR3 totals 14 residues. Trimming pared 0 bases from V and 8 bases from J, leaving 10 bases between. Germline CDR1 reads MNHEY; CDR2 reads SMNVEV (reference sequence). CDR3 coding DNA: TGTGCCAGCAGTTTATCCACCAAGAGGGAAAAACTGTTTTTT. Residues: CASSLSTKREKLFF.

This clone was seen only once. The V gene is TRBV2, the J gene TRBJ2-7; TRBD1 might be the D (5 bases). The V end lost 7 bases, the J end lost 1 base, and 11 bases lay between the germline ends. The CDR3 sequence is 13 residues long. CDR1 and CDR2 (germline): SNHLY, FYNNEI. CDR3 DNA sequence: TGTGCCAGCAAACAGACAGAATCCTACGAGCAGTACTTC. Its translation is CASKQTESYEQYF.

This clone occurred a few times. This chain links TRBV6-5 with TRBJ1-1; D is ambiguous. Trimming took 0 bases from V and 1 from J, leaving 12 bases between them. Germline V CDR1 and CDR2: MNHEY, SVGAGI. The length of the CDR3 is 16 residues. In DNA form, the CDR3 reads TGTGCCAGCAGTTACTCGGGAGGTCTGGAGAACACTGAAGCTTTCTTT. Protein sequence: CASSYSGGLENTEAFF.

The V call is TRBV7-6, the J call TRBJ2-7; D is unclear. Germline CDR1 reads SGHVS; CDR2 reads FNYEAQ. The CDR3 runs to 13 residues. Trimming left V 1 base short and J 3 bases short, with 7 bases between. The CDR3 spells CASSLVVDYEQYF. The CDR3 DNA sequence: TGTGCCAGCAGCTTAGTTGTTGACTACGAGCAGTACTTC.

The chain is built from TRBV2 and TRBJ1-2, with TRBD1 matching 9 bases. The CDR3 is 16 amino acids. Germline CDR1 reads SNHLY; CDR2 reads FYNNEI. Trimming cost V 6 bases and J 1 base; bases outside gene matches: 9. CDR3 amino acids: CASSGERTGVNYGYTF. Here the CDR3 DNA reads TGTGCCAGCAGCGGGGAAAGGACAGGGGTTAACTATGGCTACACCTTC.

The chain couples TRBV13 to TRBJ2-3; possibly TRBD1 for D (5 bases). This CDR3 is 14 amino acids long. Germline CDR1 and CDR2: PRHDT and FYEKMQ (reference sequence). V was clipped by 4 bases and J by 0 bases, with 8 bases between them. This CDR3 reads CASSYDSSTDTQYF. CDR3 sequence (DNA): TGTGCCAGCAGCTATGACAGTAGCACAGATACGCAGTATTTT. Full variable domain (rest looked up from reference TRBV13 and TRBJ2-3): AAGVIQSPRHLIKEKRETATLKCYPIPRHDTVYWYQQGPGQDPQFLISFYEKMQSDKGSIPDRFSAQQFSDYHSELNMSSLELGDSALYFCASSYDSSTDTQYFGPGTRLTVL.

The chain uses TRBV19 and TRBJ2-7, with 10 bases aligning to TRBD1. Germline-derived CDR1 and CDR2 are LNHDA and SQIVND (reference sequence). The CDR3 has 13 amino acids. The V gene end was trimmed by 10 bases and the J gene end by 0 bases; junction bases not matched to a gene: 3. CDR3 DNA: TGTGCCACCCGACAGGGGGCCTCCTACGAGCAGTACTTC. Translated: CATRQGASYEQYF.

The J gene is TRBJ2-5, the V gene TRBV7-8; D ambiguous. Per germline, CDR1 SGHVS and CDR2 FQNEAQ. The CDR3 spans 17 residues. The V gene lost 1 base and the J gene lost 5 bases, with 20 bases spanning the gap. The CDR3, as DNA: TGTGCCAGCAGCTTAGAGGTTAACTTGCTATTCTTGGAGACCCAGTACTTC. Translation: CASSLEVNLLFLETQYF.

A remark on this clone: The same CDR3 is also encoded by other DNA sequences in this sample. The chain joins TRBV6-5 to TRBJ2-3; no firm D call. This CDR3 comprises 12 residues. V was cut by 2 bases and J by 6 bases, with 6 bases left in between. The germline V gene encodes CDR1 MNHEY and CDR2 SVGAGI. The DNA for the CDR3 is TGTGCCAGCAGTTACCCCCCCGATACGCAGTATTTT. It is translated as CASSYPPDTQYF.

This chain connects TRBV28 to TRBJ1-5; 7 bases match TRBD1. After removal of 6 bases from V and 2 bases from J, the junction contained 7 bases not matched to a gene. The CDR3 has 15 residues. CDR1 is MDHEN, CDR2 SYDVKM, per germline. The CDR3 sequence: CASSHRGGGNQPQHF. In DNA form, the CDR3 reads TGTGCCAGCAGCCACAGGGGAGGGGGCAATCAGCCCCAGCATTTT.

Regarding this clone: The sample carries other DNA sequences with the same CDR3. This rearrangement joins TRBV28 to TRBJ2-7; TRBD2 matches 12 bases. Germline CDR1 and CDR2: MDHEN and SYDVKM. The CDR3 spans 15 residues. V shed 5 bases, J shed 4 bases, and the junction held 6 bases outside the gene matches. The CDR3: CASSTLAGGLYEQYF. As DNA, the CDR3 is TGTGCCAGCAGTACTCTAGCGGGGGGGCTTTACGAGCAGTACTTC.

V is TRBV27 and J is TRBJ2-7, with TRBD1 matching 8 bases. Per the germline V gene, CDR1 is MNHEY and CDR2 is SMNVEV (reference sequence). The V gene end was trimmed by 3 bases and the J gene end by 2 bases; junction bases not matched to a gene: 3. The CDR3 runs 14 residues. The CDR3 DNA reads TGTGCCAGCAGTTTGACAGGGGAAGCCTACGAGCAGTACTTC. Translating it yields CASSLTGEAYEQYF.

This clone was observed a single time. The rearrangement joins TRBV28 to TRBJ2-1; TRBD2 agrees at 15 bases. Looked up from germline, CDR1 is MDHEN and CDR2 is SYDVKM. The CDR3 totals 16 residues. The V and J ends lost 3 bases and 8 bases, in that order; junction bases with no gene match: 5. In DNA form, the CDR3 reads TGTGCCAGCAGTTTTCGCGGACTAGCGGGGGGGCATGAGCAGTTCTTC. The encoded protein is CASSFRGLAGGHEQFF.

The chain combines TRBV27 with TRBJ2-7, with D tentatively TRBD1 (5 bases). In germline, CDR1 is MNHEY, CDR2 SMNVEV (reference sequence). The V gene lost 4 bases and the J gene lost 3 bases, with 7 bases spanning the gap. This CDR3 comprises 12 residues. CDR3 nucleotide sequence: TGTGCCAGCAGTTACCAGGGCTACGAGCAGTACTTC. This gives the protein CASSYQGYEQYF.

Details on this clone: This specimen includes other DNA sequences encoding the same CDR3. The chain carries TRBV7-8 and TRBJ2-7; tentative D call: TRBD1 (6 bases). This CDR3 has 13 residues. CDR1 SGHVS and CDR2 FQNEAQ come from the germline V gene. Trimming took off 4 bases at V and 0 bases at J, with 7 bases between the two ends. Written as DNA, the CDR3 is TGTGCCAGCAGCTACAGGGACTCCTACGAGCAGTACTTC. This encodes CASSYRDSYEQYF.

The chain is built from TRBV6-1 and TRBJ2-7, with D maybe TRBD1 (6 bases). Trimming shortened V by 6 bases and J by 4 bases, and 10 bases separated the two germline ends. Per germline, CDR1 MNHNS and CDR2 SASEGT. The CDR3 runs to 12 residues. CDR3 protein: CASRQQGYEQYF. Written as DNA, the CDR3 is TGTGCCAGCAGGCAACAGGGTTACGAGCAGTACTTC.

Concerning this clone: Other DNA sequences from this sample encode an identical CDR3 as well. The gene calls are TRBV27 and TRBJ1-1; no firm D call. The CDR3 covers 14 residues. Deletions cut 5 bases from V and 2 bases from J, with 12 bases between. Germline V lookup: CDR1 MNHEY, CDR2 SMNVEV (reference sequence). The CDR3: CASSPRTVNTEAFF. The CDR3 DNA reads TGTGCCAGCAGTCCAAGGACTGTCAACACTGAAGCTTTCTTT.

The V call is TRBV25-1, the J call TRBJ1-2; 11 nucleotides match TRBD1. Per the germline V gene, CDR1 is MGHDK and CDR2 is SYGVNS. Trimming cost V 5 bases and J 6 bases; bases outside gene matches: 5. This CDR3 is 14 amino acids long. The DNA of the CDR3 is TGTGCCAGCAGTTTACCGGGACAGGGGGATGGCTACACCTTC. This encodes CASSLPGQGDGYTF.

V is TRBV7-3 and J is TRBJ2-3; the match to TRBD1 covers 8 bases. Germline assignment: CDR1 SGHTA and CDR2 FQGTGA. This CDR3 spans 14 amino acids. The trim removed 4 bases at V and 3 bases at J, leaving 3 bases unmatched. The CDR3 nucleotides are TGTGCCAGCAGCTCAGACAGGGGTACAGATACGCAGTATTTT. The encoded protein is CASSSDRGTDTQYF.

The V gene is TRBV6-6, the J gene TRBJ1-2; weak D call: TRBD1 (6 bases). V was cut by 2 bases and J by 2 bases, with 15 bases left in between. CDR3 length: 16 amino acids. Germline V lookup: CDR1 MNHNY, CDR2 SVGAGI (reference sequence). The CDR3 DNA is TGTGCCAGCAGTTACCCGGAATCAACAGGGAACTATGGCTACACCTTC. Translating gives CASSYPESTGNYGYTF.

The chain links TRBV27 to TRBJ2-7; D is perhaps TRBD1 (6 bases). The ends were cut back, 1 base at V and 3 bases at J, with 16 bases in the middle. The germline V gene has CDR1 MNHEY and CDR2 SMNVEV (reference sequence). The CDR3 extends over 16 amino acids. CDR3: CASSLWGQATNYEQYF. CDR3 nucleotide sequence: TGTGCCAGCAGTTTATGGGGACAAGCGACAAACTACGAGCAGTACTTC.

This clone has just one count. J is TRBJ2-7 and V is TRBV2; a weak D match, TRBD2 (7 bases). The V and J ends lost 7 bases and 6 bases respectively, with 16 bases between them. The CDR3 has 13 residues. Looked up from germline, CDR1 is SNHLY and CDR2 is FYNNEI. Written as DNA, the CDR3 is TGTGCCAGCATCATCGGGGGGCTGGCCGAGCAGTACTTC. It yields the protein CASIIGGLAEQYF.